The 29 T cell receptor beta chains below all came from one sample that was sequenced in a study of T cells in Graves' hyperthyroidism and ophthalmopathy. The TCR beta CDR3 regions underwent amplification using RNA transcripts as the source. The study used the HTBI primer set for a first-round RT-PCR of the TCR CDR3. TCRdb recomputed calls from the multiplex PCR reads with MiXCR, one row per CDR3 protein. Of about 360,000 distinct CDR3 sequences listed, more than 20% were seen once; the top ten hold less than 85%. Sequencing used blood. These receptors came from a man between 45 and 60 years old with Graves' hyperthyroidism.

The rearrangement links TRBV27 to TRBJ2-2, with D perhaps matching TRBD2 (6 bases). V was clipped by 8 bases and J by 8 bases, with 12 bases between them. This CDR3 is 12 amino acids long. Germline CDR1 reads MNHEY; CDR2 reads SMNVEV (reference sequence). The CDR3 reads CASRRGPGELFF. In DNA form, the CDR3 reads TGTGCCAGCCGGAGGGGTCCGGGGGAGCTGTTTTTT.

This clonotype was seen only a few times. V is TRBV27 and J is TRBJ2-3, with a weak D call TRBD2 (5 bases). Trimming cost V 2 bases and J 6 bases, with 15 bases left between them. Germline lookup yields CDR1 MNHEY and CDR2 SMNVEV (reference sequence). This CDR3 is 15 amino acids long. The CDR3 here is CASSLGGLLGDTQYF. The CDR3 DNA reads as TGTGCCAGCAGTTTAGGCGGACTCCTGGGGGATACGCAGTATTTT.

The chain has TRBV13 and TRBJ1-5, with D uncertain. This CDR3 has 15 residues. Looked up from germline, CDR1 is PRHDT and CDR2 is FYEKMQ (reference sequence). Between the trimmed V and J ends, which lost 0 bases and 1 base, there was a span of 7 bases. The CDR3 here is CASSLGRGSNQPQHF. The CDR3, as DNA: TGTGCCAGCAGCTTAGGCCGAGGGAGCAATCAGCCCCAGCATTTT.

This chain uses TRBV29-1 with TRBJ2-6; D might be TRBD1 (5 bases). Germline assignment: CDR1 SQVTM and CDR2 ANQGSEA. The CDR3 length is 12 residues. V lost 7 bases to trimming and J lost 4 bases, with 8 bases between them. In DNA, the CDR3 is TGCAGCGCCAGGGCCGGGGCCAACGTCCTGACTTTC. Translated: CSARAGANVLTF.

This chain connects TRBV20-1 to TRBJ2-1; D is perhaps TRBD2 (6 bases). Germline V gives CDR1 DFQATT, CDR2 SNEGSKA (reference sequence). The CDR3 sequence is 14 residues long. V lost 7 bases and J 9 bases, leaving 22 bases between the germline ends. The CDR3 protein is CSGRRGPPGAEQFF. The CDR3 DNA reads as TGCAGTGGGCGGCGGGGACCCCCCGGTGCTGAGCAGTTCTTC.

At least ten counts were recorded for this clonotype. This rearrangement joins TRBV2 to TRBJ1-1; D gene ambiguous. From germline, CDR1 is SNHLY and CDR2 FYNNEI. CDR3 size: 11 residues. V was shortened by 6 bases and J by 6 bases, with 8 bases between the two germline ends. The CDR3 loop is CASRGWAEAFF. The DNA of the CDR3 is TGTGCCAGCAGGGGGTGGGCTGAAGCTTTCTTT.

This rearrangement joins TRBV3-1 to TRBJ2-7; D tentatively reads TRBD1 or TRBD2 (7 bases each). V lost 1 base and J 1 base, leaving 17 bases between the germline ends. CDR1 LGHDT and CDR2 YNNKEL come from the germline V gene (reference sequence). This CDR3 region has 17 residues. The CDR3 sequence is CASSQARGGGESYEQYF. CDR3 sequence (DNA): TGTGCCAGCAGCCAAGCAAGGGGAGGGGGCGAATCCTACGAGCAGTACTTC.

This clonotype was counted only a few times. The chain is built from TRBV7-9 and TRBJ1-6, with D hard to call. Trimming removed 2 bases at V and 9 bases at J, with 11 bases between. This CDR3 is built from 14 residues. Germline values: CDR1 SEHNR, CDR2 FQNEAQ (reference sequence). This chain's CDR3 is CASSLSPSGSPLHF. The CDR3 nucleotides are TGTGCCAGCAGCTTAAGTCCTTCGGGTTCACCCCTCCACTTT.

The chain couples TRBV12-3 or TRBV12-4 to TRBJ1-5; 7 bases line up with TRBD1. The CDR3 sequence is 15 residues long. J was trimmed by 2 bases and V by 5 bases; bases with no gene match: 6. The CDR3 sequence is CASSMTGKGNQPQHF. DNA of the CDR3: TGTGCCAGCAGTATGACAGGGAAGGGCAATCAGCCCCAGCATTTT.

This clonotype was seen ten or more times. This chain connects TRBV24-1 to TRBJ2-3, with TRBD2 matching 8 bases. Germline values: CDR1 KGHDR, CDR2 SFDVKD. This CDR3 has 16 residues. V lost 1 base, J lost 5 bases, and 7 bases stayed unmatched. The CDR3 DNA reads as TGTGCCACCAGTGATTTTCTCGCGGGAGGCCAAGATACGCAGTATTTT. Amino acid sequence: CATSDFLAGGQDTQYF.

This clonotype appeared many times. The chain carries TRBV5-5 and TRBJ1-1, with D uncertain. CDR1 SGHKS and CDR2 YYEKEE come from the germline V gene (reference sequence). This CDR3 has 15 amino acids. Trimming left V 0 bases short and J 1 base short, with 10 bases between. This chain's CDR3 is CASSLGVTPNTEAFF. The CDR3 region has the DNA TGTGCCAGCAGCTTGGGCGTGACACCGAACACTGAAGCTTTCTTT.

This clonotype was observed a few times. This chain joins TRBV5-1 and TRBJ2-1; 8 positions match TRBD2. The CDR3 has 15 residues. The germline V gene has CDR1 SGHRS and CDR2 YFSETQ. V lost 0 bases and J lost 7; bases outside the gene matches: 6. The CDR3 DNA is TGCGCCAGCAGCTTGGCCAGCGGGAGAGGTAATGAGCAGTTCTTC. As protein: CASSLASGRGNEQFF.

This clonotype has ten or more counts. The V gene is TRBV28, the J gene TRBJ1-1; 11 bases are a match to TRBD1. Germline V gene sequence: CDR1 MDHEN, CDR2 SYDVKM. Germline trimming cut 7 bases from V and 2 bases from J; bases unmatched to any gene: 12. The CDR3 totals 17 residues. In nucleotides, the CDR3 is TGTGCCAGCACGCTTTGGGACAGGGGGGTTAGAAACACTGAAGCTTTCTTT. Its protein product is CASTLWDRGVRNTEAFF.

This clonotype was observed many times. The genes are TRBV7-2 and TRBJ2-7, with D possibly matching TRBD1 (6 bases). This CDR3 region has 15 residues. The germline CDR1 and CDR2 sequences are SGHTA and FQGNSA. V lost 1 base to trimming and J lost 4 bases, with 14 bases between them. CDR3 bases: TGTGCCAGCAGCTTAGGTTTCGCAGGGGTGTACGAGCAGTACTTC. Protein: CASSLGFAGVYEQYF. Combining the CDR3 with reference TRBV7-2 and TRBJ2-7 gives the whole variable domain GAGVSQSPSNKVTEKGKDVELRCDPISGHTALYWYRQSLGQGLEFLIYFQGNSAPDKSGLPSDRFSAERTGGSVSTLTIQRTQQEDSAVYLCASSLGFAGVYEQYFGPGTRLTVT.

The V gene is TRBV5-1, the J gene TRBJ2-1, with D possibly TRBD1 on 5 matching bases. There are 14 residues in the CDR3. The V gene's germline CDR1 is SGHRS and CDR2 YFSETQ. The germline V and J ends were trimmed by 0 bases and 9 bases, with 13 bases remaining between them. The CDR3 loop reads CASSLVGASGEQFF. CDR3 DNA sequence: TGCGCCAGCAGCTTGGTAGGGGCGTCCGGTGAGCAGTTCTTC.

This clonotype was seen ten or more times. V gene TRBV12-3 or TRBV12-4 combines with J gene TRBJ2-7, with D unresolved. The CDR3 is 12 residues long. Trimming shortened V by 2 bases and J by 5 bases, and 7 bases separated the two germline ends. The DNA for the CDR3 is TGTGCCAGCAGTTTATCCATGGACGAGCAGTACTTC. It codes for CASSLSMDEQYF.

This clonotype was found a few times. The CDR3 region is CASRRAFNTGELFF. The DNA for the CDR3 is TGTGCCAGCAGACGGGCCTTTAACACCGGGGAGCTGTTTTTT. The V call is TRBV12-3 or TRBV12-4, the J call TRBJ2-2; D is ambiguous. The CDR3 covers 14 residues. V lost 6 bases and J lost 2, with 10 bases in between.

The chain carries TRBV19 and TRBJ1-6; tentatively, D is TRBD1 (5 bases). With 3 bases removed from V and 9 bases from J, the gap between germline ends came to 9 bases. Germline V lookup: CDR1 LNHDA, CDR2 SQIVND (reference sequence). The CDR3 consists of 13 residues. This CDR3 is CASSIGGSSPLHF. DNA of the CDR3: TGTGCCAGTAGTATTGGGGGGAGTTCACCCCTCCACTTT.

As concerns this clonotype: A much larger clone sits a single nucleotide away, making a read error possible. V gene TRBV11-2 combines with J gene TRBJ2-1; tentatively, D is TRBD2 (6 bases). The CDR3 is made up of 15 amino acids. Germline lookup yields CDR1 SGHAT and CDR2 FQNNGV. The V gene lost 9 bases and the J gene lost 0 bases, with 15 bases spanning the gap. The CDR3 loop reads CASTPGTGSYNEQFF. The CDR3 nucleotides read TGTGCCAGTACCCCCGGGACTGGCTCCTACAATGAGCAGTTCTTC.

The chain carries TRBV10-3 and TRBJ1-5; D is ambiguous. This CDR3 region has 13 residues. V was trimmed by 4 bases and J by 4 bases, leaving 8 bases between them. The germline gives CDR1 ENHRY, CDR2 SYGVKD. The CDR3: CAISGARNQPQHF. The CDR3, as DNA: TGTGCCATCAGTGGGGCGAGGAATCAGCCCCAGCATTTT.

CDR3 DNA: TGTGCCAGCAGTGGTCGGGCGGGACAGGGATTTTATGGCTACACCTTC. It specifies CASSGRAGQGFYGYTF. The chain couples TRBV28 to TRBJ1-2, with 9 bases lining up with TRBD1. CDR3 length equals 16 residues. CDR1 is MDHEN and CDR2 is SYDVKM in the germline V gene. Germline trimming cut 5 bases from V and 5 bases from J; bases unmatched to any gene: 12.

This clonotype showed up just a few times. The chain combines TRBV6-1 with TRBJ1-2; 7 nucleotides match TRBD1. Germline CDR1 and CDR2: MNHNS and SASEGT. V gave up 6 bases and J gave up 8 bases; unmatched junction bases: 9. This CDR3 comprises 13 residues. CDR3 DNA sequence: TGTGCCAGCAGCCAGGGACAGCATACAGGCTACACCTTC. Translated, it gives CASSQGQHTGYTF.

This clonotype occurred once. V and J are TRBV9 and TRBJ2-2; D remains unclear. The germline V and J ends were trimmed by 3 bases and 4 bases, with 16 bases remaining between them. Germline values: CDR1 SGDLS, CDR2 YYNGEE. This CDR3 contains 16 residues. CDR3 sequence (DNA): TGTGCCAGCAGCGGCGGTCTCTCCCGGGCCACCGGGGAGCTGTTTTTT. Its protein is CASSGGLSRATGELFF.

V and J are TRBV5-1 and TRBJ1-1; D not resolved. The germline V gene has CDR1 SGHRS and CDR2 YFSETQ. The CDR3 has 15 amino acids. Trimming took 6 bases from V and 3 from J, leaving 18 bases between them. The DNA for the CDR3 is TGCGCCAGCACCCCTGGGGTAGGGTGGGACACTGAAGCTTTCTTT. Its protein product is CASTPGVGWDTEAFF.

The genes are TRBV12-3 or TRBV12-4 and TRBJ1-4; TRBD1 is a possible D gene (5 bases). This CDR3 region has 12 residues. V lost 2 bases and J 10 bases, leaving 8 bases between the germline ends. In DNA form, the CDR3 reads TGTGCCAGCAGTTTAATTGGGGGAAAACTGTTTTTT. This translates into CASSLIGGKLFF.

The chain couples TRBV7-3 to TRBJ2-1, with 13 bases that match TRBD2. Germline-derived CDR1 and CDR2 are SGHTA and FQGTGA. The CDR3 runs to 17 residues. The trim removed 0 bases at V and 9 bases at J, leaving 8 bases unmatched. The DNA for the CDR3 is TGTGCCAGCAGCTTAACGTTTACTAGCGGGAGGGTGGGTGAGCAGTTCTTC. This translates into CASSLTFTSGRVGEQFF.

J is TRBJ2-2 and V is TRBV12-3 or TRBV12-4; D not resolved. Trimming left V 3 bases short and J 4 bases short, with 6 bases between. This CDR3 has 13 residues. The CDR3: CASSFAVTGELFF. CDR3 DNA sequence: TGTGCCAGCAGTTTTGCCGTCACCGGGGAGCTGTTTTTT.

V usage is TRBV29-1 and J usage is TRBJ2-2; D unclear. Trimming removed 4 bases from V and 5 bases from J, with 8 bases in between. In germline, CDR1 is SQVTM, CDR2 ANQGSEA. The CDR3 length is 12 residues. CDR3 sequence: CSVVFVTGELFF. DNA for the CDR3: TGCAGCGTTGTGTTTGTTACCGGGGAGCTGTTTTTT.

This clonotype was observed a handful of times. One base away lies a much larger clone, so this may be a sequencing read error. V is TRBV11-2 and J is TRBJ2-3; 11 bases align to TRBD2. V gave up 10 bases and J gave up 4 bases; unmatched junction bases: 13. Germline values: CDR1 SGHAT, CDR2 FQNNGV. The CDR3 loop spans 16 amino acids. The CDR3 bases are TGTGCCAACCGGACAGAACCGGGACTAGCGGCAGATACGCAGTATTTT. This codes for CANRTEPGLAADTQYF.